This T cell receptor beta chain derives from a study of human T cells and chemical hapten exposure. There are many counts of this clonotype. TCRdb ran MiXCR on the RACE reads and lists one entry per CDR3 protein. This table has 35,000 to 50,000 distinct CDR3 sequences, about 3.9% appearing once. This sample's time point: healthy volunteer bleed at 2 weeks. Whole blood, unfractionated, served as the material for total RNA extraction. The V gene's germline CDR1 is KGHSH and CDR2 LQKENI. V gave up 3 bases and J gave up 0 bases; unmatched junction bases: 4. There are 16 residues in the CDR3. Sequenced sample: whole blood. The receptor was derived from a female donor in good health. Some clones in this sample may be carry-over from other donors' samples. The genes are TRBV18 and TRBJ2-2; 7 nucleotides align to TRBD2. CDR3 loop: CASSPGLAANTGELFF. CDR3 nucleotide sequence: TGTGCCAGCTCACCCGGGCTAGCGGCGAACACCGGGGAGCTGTTTTTT.